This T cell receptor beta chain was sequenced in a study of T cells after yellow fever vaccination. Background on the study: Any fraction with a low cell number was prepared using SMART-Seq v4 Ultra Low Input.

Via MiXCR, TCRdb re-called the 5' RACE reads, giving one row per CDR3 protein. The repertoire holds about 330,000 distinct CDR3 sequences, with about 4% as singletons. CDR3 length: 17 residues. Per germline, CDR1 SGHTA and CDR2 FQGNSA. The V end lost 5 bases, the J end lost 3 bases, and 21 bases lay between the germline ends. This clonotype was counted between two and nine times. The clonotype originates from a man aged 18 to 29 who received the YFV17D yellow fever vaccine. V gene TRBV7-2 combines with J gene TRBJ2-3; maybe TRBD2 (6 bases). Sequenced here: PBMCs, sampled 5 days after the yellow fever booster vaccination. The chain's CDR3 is CASSLPTGEEATDTQYF. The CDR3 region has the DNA TGTGCCAGCAGCCTTCCCACGGGGGAGGAGGCAACAGATACGCAGTATTTT. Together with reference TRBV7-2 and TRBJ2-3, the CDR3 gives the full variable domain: GAGVSQSPSNKVTEKGKDVELRCDPISGHTALYWYRQSLGQGLEFLIYFQGNSAPDKSGLPSDRFSAERTGGSVSTLTIQRTQQEDSAVYLCASSLPTGEEATDTQYFGPGTRLTVL.